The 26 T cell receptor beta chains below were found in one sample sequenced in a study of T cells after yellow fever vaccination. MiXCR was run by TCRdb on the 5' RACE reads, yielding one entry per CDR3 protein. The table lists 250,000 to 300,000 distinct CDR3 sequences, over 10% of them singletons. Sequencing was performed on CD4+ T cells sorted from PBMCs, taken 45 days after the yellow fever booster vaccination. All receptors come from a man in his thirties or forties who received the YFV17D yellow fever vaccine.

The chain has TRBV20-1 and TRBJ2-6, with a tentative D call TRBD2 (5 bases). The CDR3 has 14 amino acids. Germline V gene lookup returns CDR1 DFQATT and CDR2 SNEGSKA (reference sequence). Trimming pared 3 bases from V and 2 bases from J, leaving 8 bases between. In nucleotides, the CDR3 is TGCAGTGCTAGGGTCGGGGCTGGGGCCAACGTCCTGACTTTC. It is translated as CSARVGAGANVLTF.

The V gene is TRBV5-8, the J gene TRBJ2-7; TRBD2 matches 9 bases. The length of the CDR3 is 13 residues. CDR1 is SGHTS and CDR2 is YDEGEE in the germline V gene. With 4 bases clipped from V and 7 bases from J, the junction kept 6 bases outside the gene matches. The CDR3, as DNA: TGTGCCAGCAGCGAGGGACTAGCCTGGGAGCAGTACTTC. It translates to CASSEGLAWEQYF.

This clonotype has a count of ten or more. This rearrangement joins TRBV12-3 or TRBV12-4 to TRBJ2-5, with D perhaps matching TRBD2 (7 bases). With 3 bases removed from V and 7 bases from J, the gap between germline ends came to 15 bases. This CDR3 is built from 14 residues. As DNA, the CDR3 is TGTGCCAGCAGTTTGGGGGGGGCCAGGGGGACCCAGTACTTC. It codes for CASSLGGARGTQYF.

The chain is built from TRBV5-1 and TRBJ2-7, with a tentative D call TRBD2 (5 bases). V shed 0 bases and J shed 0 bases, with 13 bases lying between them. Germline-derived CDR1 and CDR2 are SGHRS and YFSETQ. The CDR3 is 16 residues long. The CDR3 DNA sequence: TGCGCCAGCAGCTTGGAGAGGGTAGCACTCTCCTACGAGCAGTACTTC. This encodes CASSLERVALSYEQYF.

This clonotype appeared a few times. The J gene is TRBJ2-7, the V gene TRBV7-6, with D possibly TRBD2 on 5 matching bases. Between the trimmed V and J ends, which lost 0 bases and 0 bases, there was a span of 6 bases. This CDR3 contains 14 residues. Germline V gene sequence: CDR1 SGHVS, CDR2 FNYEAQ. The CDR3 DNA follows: TGTGCCAGCAGCTTAGCGACTAACTCCTACGAGCAGTACTTC. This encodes CASSLATNSYEQYF.

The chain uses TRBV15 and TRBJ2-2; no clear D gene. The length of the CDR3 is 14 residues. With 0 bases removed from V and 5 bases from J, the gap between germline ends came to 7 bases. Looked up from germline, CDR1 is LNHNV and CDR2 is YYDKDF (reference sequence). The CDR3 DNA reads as TGTGCCACCAGCAGAGATCGCTGGACCGGGGAGCTGTTTTTT. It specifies CATSRDRWTGELFF.

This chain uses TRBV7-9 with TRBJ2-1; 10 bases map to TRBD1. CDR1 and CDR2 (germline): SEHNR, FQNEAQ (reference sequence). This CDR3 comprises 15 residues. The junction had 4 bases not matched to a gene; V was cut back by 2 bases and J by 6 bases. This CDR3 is CASSLPGQGSNEQFF. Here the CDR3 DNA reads TGTGCCAGCAGCTTACCGGGACAGGGGTCCAATGAGCAGTTCTTC.

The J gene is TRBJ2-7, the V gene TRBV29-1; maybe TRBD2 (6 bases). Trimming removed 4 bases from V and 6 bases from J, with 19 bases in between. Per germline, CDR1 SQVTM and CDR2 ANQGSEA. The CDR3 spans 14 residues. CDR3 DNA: TGCAGCGTTGGTTGGAGGGGAAAGTCGGGCGAGCAGTACTTC. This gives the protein CSVGWRGKSGEQYF.

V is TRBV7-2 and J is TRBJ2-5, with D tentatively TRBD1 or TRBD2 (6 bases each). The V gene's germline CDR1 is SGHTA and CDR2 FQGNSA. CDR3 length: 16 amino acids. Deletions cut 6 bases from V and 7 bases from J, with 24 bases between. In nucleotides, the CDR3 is TGTGCCAGCAGTCCTCAAGGGGGAGGCGCACTCGGGACCCAGTACTTC. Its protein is CASSPQGGGALGTQYF.

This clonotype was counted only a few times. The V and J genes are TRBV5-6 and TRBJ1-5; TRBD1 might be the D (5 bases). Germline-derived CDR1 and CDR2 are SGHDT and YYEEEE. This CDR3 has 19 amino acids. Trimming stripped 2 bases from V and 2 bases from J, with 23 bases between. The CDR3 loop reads CASSFTTNSRGAGNQPQHF. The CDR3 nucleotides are TGTGCCAGCAGCTTCACTACAAACAGTAGGGGAGCAGGCAATCAGCCCCAGCATTTT.

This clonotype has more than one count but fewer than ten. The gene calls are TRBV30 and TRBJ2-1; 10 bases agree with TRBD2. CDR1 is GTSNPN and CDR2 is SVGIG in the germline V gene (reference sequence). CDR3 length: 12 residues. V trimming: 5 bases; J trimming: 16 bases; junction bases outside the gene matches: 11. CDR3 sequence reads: CAWGLAARRRFF. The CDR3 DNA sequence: TGTGCCTGGGGACTAGCGGCTCGTCGGCGTTTCTTC.

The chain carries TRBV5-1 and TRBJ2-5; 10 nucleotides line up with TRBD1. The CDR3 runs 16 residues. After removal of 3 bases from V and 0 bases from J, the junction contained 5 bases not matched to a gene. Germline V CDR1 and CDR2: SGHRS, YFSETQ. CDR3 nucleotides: TGCGCCAGCAGCTGGGGGACAGGGGCGAACCAAGAGACCCAGTACTTC. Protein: CASSWGTGANQETQYF.

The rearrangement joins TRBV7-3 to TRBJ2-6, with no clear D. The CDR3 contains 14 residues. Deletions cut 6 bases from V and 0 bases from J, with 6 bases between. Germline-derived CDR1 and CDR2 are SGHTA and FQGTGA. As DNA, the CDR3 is TGTGCCAGCAGGCTATACTCTGGGGCCAACGTCCTGACTTTC. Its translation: CASRLYSGANVLTF. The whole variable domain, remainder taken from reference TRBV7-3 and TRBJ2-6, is GAGVSQTPSNKVTEKGKYVELRCDPISGHTALYWYRQSLGQGPEFLIYFQGTGAADDSGLPNDRFFAVRPEGSVSTLKIQRTERGDSAVYLCASRLYSGANVLTFGAGSRLTVL.

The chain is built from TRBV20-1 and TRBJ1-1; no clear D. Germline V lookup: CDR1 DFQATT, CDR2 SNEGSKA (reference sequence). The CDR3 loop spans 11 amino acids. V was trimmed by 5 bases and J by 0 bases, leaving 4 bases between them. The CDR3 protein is CSAHLNTEAFF. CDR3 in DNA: TGCAGTGCTCACTTGAACACTGAAGCTTTCTTT.

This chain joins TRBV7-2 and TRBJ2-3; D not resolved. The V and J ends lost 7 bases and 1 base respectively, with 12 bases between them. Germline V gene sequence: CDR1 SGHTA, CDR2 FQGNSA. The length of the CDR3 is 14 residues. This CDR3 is CASTPPARTDTQYF. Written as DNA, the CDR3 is TGTGCCAGCACTCCTCCGGCCCGCACAGATACGCAGTATTTT.

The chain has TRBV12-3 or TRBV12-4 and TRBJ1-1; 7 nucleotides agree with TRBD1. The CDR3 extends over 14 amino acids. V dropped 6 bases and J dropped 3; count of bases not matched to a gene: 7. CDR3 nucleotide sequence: TGTGCCAGCAGGCTACTCGACAGGGACACTGAAGCTTTCTTT. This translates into CASRLLDRDTEAFF.

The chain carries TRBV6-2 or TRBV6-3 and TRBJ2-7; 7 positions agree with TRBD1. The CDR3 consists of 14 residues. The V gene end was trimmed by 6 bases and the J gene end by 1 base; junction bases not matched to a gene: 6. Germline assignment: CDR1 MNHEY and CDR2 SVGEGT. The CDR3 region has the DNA TGTGCCAGCAGCTCAAGACAGGGTTCCTACGAGCAGTACTTC. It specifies CASSSRQGSYEQYF.

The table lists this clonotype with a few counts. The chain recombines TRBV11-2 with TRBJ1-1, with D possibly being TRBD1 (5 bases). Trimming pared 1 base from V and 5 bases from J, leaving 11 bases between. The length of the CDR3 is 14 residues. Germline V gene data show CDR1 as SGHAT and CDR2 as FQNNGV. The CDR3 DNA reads TGTGCCAGCAGCTTAGGGGCAGGGCGGACTGAAGCTTTCTTT. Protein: CASSLGAGRTEAFF.

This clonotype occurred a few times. CDR3 sequence (DNA): TGTGCCAGCAGCCGGGCGGTGAGATCCGAAGAGACCCAGTACTTC. Its translation is CASSRAVRSEETQYF. This chain joins TRBV7-8 and TRBJ2-5, with no clear D. Germline assignment: CDR1 SGHVS and CDR2 FQNEAQ. Trimming cost V 5 bases and J 3 bases, with 16 bases left between them. The CDR3 runs to 15 residues.

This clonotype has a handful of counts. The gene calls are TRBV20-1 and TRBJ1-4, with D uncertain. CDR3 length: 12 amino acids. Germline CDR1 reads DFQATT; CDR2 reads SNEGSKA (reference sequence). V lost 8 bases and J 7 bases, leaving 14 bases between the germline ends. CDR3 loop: CSTMGSGEKLFF. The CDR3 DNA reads TGCAGTACTATGGGGTCAGGTGAAAAACTGTTTTTT.

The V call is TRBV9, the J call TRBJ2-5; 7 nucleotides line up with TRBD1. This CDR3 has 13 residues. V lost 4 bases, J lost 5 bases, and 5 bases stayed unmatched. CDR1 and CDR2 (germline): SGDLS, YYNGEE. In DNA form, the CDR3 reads TGTGCCAGCAGCCCCGACAGGGCGGAGACCCAGTACTTC. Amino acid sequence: CASSPDRAETQYF. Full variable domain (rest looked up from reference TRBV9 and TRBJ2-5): DSGVTQTPKHLITATGQRVTLRCSPRSGDLSVYWYQQSLDQGLQFLIQYYNGEERAKGNILERFSAQQFPDLHSELNLSSLELGDSALYFCASSPDRAETQYFGPGTRLLVL.

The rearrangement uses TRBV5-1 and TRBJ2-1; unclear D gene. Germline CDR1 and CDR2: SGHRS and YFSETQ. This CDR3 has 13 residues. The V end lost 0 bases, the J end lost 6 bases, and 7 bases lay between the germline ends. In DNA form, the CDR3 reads TGCGCCAGCAGCTTGGGGTCTAGCAATGAGCAGTTCTTC. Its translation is CASSLGSSNEQFF.

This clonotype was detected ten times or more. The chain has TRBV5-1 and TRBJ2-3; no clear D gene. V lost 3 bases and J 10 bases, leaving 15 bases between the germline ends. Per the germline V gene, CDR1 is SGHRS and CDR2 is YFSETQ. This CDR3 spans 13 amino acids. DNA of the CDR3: TGCGCCAGCAGCTCCCCCGATGGGTATCCGCAGTATTTT. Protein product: CASSSPDGYPQYF.

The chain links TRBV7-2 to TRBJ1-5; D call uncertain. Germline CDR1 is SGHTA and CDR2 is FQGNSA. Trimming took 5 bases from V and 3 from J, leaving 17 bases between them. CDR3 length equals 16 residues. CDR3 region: CASSLMVGLPNQPQHF. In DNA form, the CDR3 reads TGTGCCAGCAGCCTTATGGTAGGCCTGCCCAATCAGCCCCAGCATTTT.

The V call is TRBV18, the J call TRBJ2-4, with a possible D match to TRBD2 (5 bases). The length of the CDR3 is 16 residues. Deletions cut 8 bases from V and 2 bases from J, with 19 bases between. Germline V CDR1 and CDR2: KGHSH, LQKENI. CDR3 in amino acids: CASTPEASAPKNIQYF. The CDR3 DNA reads TGTGCCAGCACCCCGGAGGCATCCGCTCCCAAAAACATTCAGTACTTC.

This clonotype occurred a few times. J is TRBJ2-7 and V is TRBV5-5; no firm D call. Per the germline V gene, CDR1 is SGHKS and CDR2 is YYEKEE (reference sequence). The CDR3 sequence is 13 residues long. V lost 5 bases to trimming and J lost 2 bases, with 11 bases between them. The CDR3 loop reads CASSSVRPYEQYF. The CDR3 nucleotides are TGTGCCAGCAGTTCAGTACGCCCCTACGAGCAGTACTTC.